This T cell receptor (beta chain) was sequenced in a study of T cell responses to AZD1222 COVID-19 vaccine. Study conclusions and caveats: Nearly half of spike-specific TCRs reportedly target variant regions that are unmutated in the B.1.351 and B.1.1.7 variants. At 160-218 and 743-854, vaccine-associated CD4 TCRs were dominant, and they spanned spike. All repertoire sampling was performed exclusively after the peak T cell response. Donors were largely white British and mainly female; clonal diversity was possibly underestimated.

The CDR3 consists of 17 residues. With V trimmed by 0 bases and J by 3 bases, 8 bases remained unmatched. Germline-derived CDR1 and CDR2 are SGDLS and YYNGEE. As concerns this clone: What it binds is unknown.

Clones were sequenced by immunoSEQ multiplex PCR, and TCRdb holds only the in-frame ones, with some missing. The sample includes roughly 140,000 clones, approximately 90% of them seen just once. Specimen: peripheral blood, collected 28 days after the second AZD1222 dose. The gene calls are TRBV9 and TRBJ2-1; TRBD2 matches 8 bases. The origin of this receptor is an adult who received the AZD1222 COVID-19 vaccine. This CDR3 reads CASSVEGKRGLYNEQFF. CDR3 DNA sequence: TGTGCCAGCAGCGTAGAAGGGAAGCGGGGGCTCTACAATGAGCAGTTCTTC.